Each of the 20 T cell receptor beta chains below was sequenced from the same sample in a study of blood T cell repertoires in COVID-19. The assay was immunoSEQ multiplex PCR, and TCRdb's table has in-frame clones only and misses some. Among fewer than 250,000 clones listed, approximately 88% were seen once. Sequencing used peripheral blood. These receptors all come from a man between 60 and 70 years old who had recovered from COVID-19.

The rearrangement joins TRBV19 to TRBJ2-5; D not certain. The CDR3 consists of 11 residues. Between the trimmed V and J ends, which lost 5 bases and 2 bases, there was a span of 3 bases. CDR1 LNHDA and CDR2 SQIVND come from the germline V gene (reference sequence). This chain's CDR3 is CASSLQETQYF. For the CDR3, the DNA is TGTGCCAGTAGTTTACAAGAGACCCAGTACTTC.

The rearrangement joins TRBV30 to TRBJ2-1; 9 positions agree with TRBD2. Per germline, CDR1 GTSNPN and CDR2 SVGIG (reference sequence). This CDR3 is built from 14 residues. The ends lost 4 bases at V and 12 bases at J; junction bases unmatched: 13. As DNA, the CDR3 is TGTGCCTGGAACCCCGGGACTAGCAGTCGTAGGCAGTTCTTC. Its protein is CAWNPGTSSRRQFF. The whole variable domain, filled in from reference TRBV30 and TRBJ2-1, reads SQTIHQWPATLVQPVGSPLSLECTVEGTSNPNLYWYRQAAGRGLQLLFYSVGIGQISSEVPQNLSASRPQDRQFILSSKKLLLSDSGFYLCAWNPGTSSRRQFFGPGTRLTVL.

The sample holds a few counts of this clone. The rearrangement uses TRBV9 and TRBJ2-7, with TRBD2 identical over 11 bases. Per germline, CDR1 SGDLS and CDR2 YYNGEE. The V segment lost 1 base and the J segment 3 bases; nucleotides outside the gene matches: 6. The CDR3 totals 16 residues. CDR3 in amino acids: CASSVTSGSSRYEQYF. The CDR3 DNA follows: TGTGCCAGCAGCGTAACTAGCGGGAGTTCACGCTACGAGCAGTACTTC.

The chain joins TRBV7-9 to TRBJ1-1; 9 bases are shared with TRBD1. From germline, CDR1 is SEHNR and CDR2 FQNEAQ (reference sequence). With V trimmed by 3 bases and J by 1 base, 3 bases remained unmatched. CDR3 length: 15 residues. CDR3 region: CASSLGQGSNTEAFF. CDR3 nucleotide sequence: TGTGCCAGCAGCTTGGGACAGGGTTCGAACACTGAAGCTTTCTTT.

The chain combines TRBV18 with TRBJ1-2, with a weak D call TRBD1 (5 bases). This CDR3 is 13 amino acids long. Trimming stripped 3 bases from V and 3 bases from J, with 8 bases between. Germline V gene lookup returns CDR1 KGHSH and CDR2 LQKENI. The chain's CDR3 is CASSPEGDYGYTF. The CDR3 region has the DNA TGTGCCAGCTCACCGGAAGGGGACTATGGCTACACCTTC.

The chain carries TRBV5-3 and TRBJ1-4; a possible D gene is TRBD1 (5 bases). TRBV5-3 falls under the ORF class, with uncertain function. Trimming left V 1 base short and J 8 bases short, with 15 bases between. This CDR3 is built from 15 residues. CDR3 in amino acids: CARSLSQGLREKLFF. The CDR3 bases are TGTGCCAGAAGCTTGTCCCAGGGTTTGCGGGAAAAACTGTTTTTT.

The chain joins TRBV28 to TRBJ1-1; weak D call: TRBD1 (5 bases). The V gene lost 3 bases and the J gene lost 3 bases, with 14 bases spanning the gap. Germline-derived CDR1 and CDR2 are MDHEN and SYDVKM. This CDR3 comprises 15 residues. In DNA, the CDR3 is TGTGCCAGCAGTTTTCATGGGGGAGGTCACACTGAAGCTTTCTTT. Amino acid sequence: CASSFHGGGHTEAFF.

This chain uses TRBV6-1 with TRBJ2-7, with D unclear. The V and J ends lost 2 bases and 0 bases respectively, with 8 bases between them. The CDR3 runs 14 residues. Germline V gene sequence: CDR1 MNHNS, CDR2 SASEGT. The chain's CDR3 is CASSETVNSYEQYF. In DNA form, the CDR3 reads TGTGCCAGCAGTGAAACAGTGAACTCCTACGAGCAGTACTTC.

This clone was recorded once. V is TRBV6-5 and J is TRBJ2-1, with 7 positions matching TRBD2. Germline CDR1 and CDR2: MNHEY and SVGAGI. Unmatched junction bases numbered 6, after V lost 6 bases and J lost 7 bases. The CDR3 has 13 amino acids. CDR3 nucleotides: TGTGCCAGCAGCTCTCCGGGGGGAAATGAGCAGTTCTTC. Amino acid sequence: CASSSPGGNEQFF.

This chain uses TRBV6-6 with TRBJ1-1; a possible D gene is TRBD1 (6 bases). Germline V CDR1 and CDR2: MNHNY, SVGAGI (reference sequence). V was clipped by 2 bases and J by 5 bases, with 9 bases between them. CDR3 length equals 13 residues. Here the CDR3 DNA reads TGTGCCAGCAGTTACAGGGGGTTTACTGAAGCTTTCTTT. It specifies CASSYRGFTEAFF.

The chain recombines TRBV19 with TRBJ2-2; 9 bases align to TRBD1. CDR1 and CDR2 from the germline V gene are LNHDA and SQIVND (reference sequence). The CDR3 has 16 amino acids. J gave up 5 bases and V 7 bases, and 11 bases lay outside the gene matches. In nucleotides, the CDR3 is TGTGCCAGTACCCTCCGGGGACAGGGAGGAACCGGGGAGCTGTTTTTT. Protein: CASTLRGQGGTGELFF.

This clone was counted between two and nine times. The V gene is TRBV2, the J gene TRBJ2-7, with D unresolved. The V gene lost 7 bases and the J gene lost 1 base, with 5 bases spanning the gap. The CDR3 has 11 amino acids. Germline V gives CDR1 SNHLY, CDR2 FYNNEI. DNA of the CDR3: TGTGCCAGCATCCGGTCCTACGAGCAGTACTTC. It specifies CASIRSYEQYF.

The genes are TRBV27 and TRBJ2-7; 8 bases are shared with TRBD1. The germline V gene encodes CDR1 MNHEY and CDR2 SMNVEV (reference sequence). V lost 6 bases, J lost 6 bases, and 7 bases stayed unmatched. CDR3 size: 13 residues. CDR3 DNA: TGTGCCAGCAGCCTCCGAGACAGGGGCGAGCAGTACTTC. Residues: CASSLRDRGEQYF.

The chain couples TRBV28 to TRBJ1-3, with D unclear. This CDR3 is built from 14 residues. Germline CDR1 MDHEN, CDR2 SYDVKM. Trimming shortened V by 7 bases and J by 4 bases, and 14 bases separated the two germline ends. This chain's CDR3 is CASILTRAGNTIYF. The CDR3 DNA sequence: TGTGCCAGCATCCTTACTCGCGCGGGAAACACCATATATTTT.

The CDR3 spells CASSLGQGYGNTIYF. In nucleotides, the CDR3 is TGTGCCAGCAGTTTAGGACAGGGTTATGGAAACACCATATATTTT. This chain joins TRBV28 and TRBJ1-3, with 8 bases aligning to TRBD1. CDR1 MDHEN and CDR2 SYDVKM come from the germline V gene. The CDR3 has 15 residues. The J segment lost 3 bases and the V segment lost 2 bases, leaving 3 bases of the junction unmatched.

V gene TRBV27 combines with J gene TRBJ2-1; TRBD1 matches at 8 bases. The germline V gene encodes CDR1 MNHEY and CDR2 SMNVEV (reference sequence). Germline trimming cut 3 bases from V and 5 bases from J; bases unmatched to any gene: 6. This CDR3 has 15 residues. CDR3 residues: CASSFLDRGHNEQFF. Written as DNA, the CDR3 is TGTGCCAGCAGTTTCTTAGACAGGGGACACAATGAGCAGTTCTTC.

This chain uses TRBV27 with TRBJ1-2; 7 bases align to TRBD1. The germline gives CDR1 MNHEY, CDR2 SMNVEV (reference sequence). Trimming cost V 10 bases and J 5 bases; bases outside gene matches: 16. This CDR3 comprises 15 residues. The CDR3 spells CATGPGQFGLYGYTF. CDR3 nucleotide sequence: TGTGCCACCGGTCCGGGACAGTTCGGCCTTTATGGCTACACCTTC.

The V call is TRBV27, the J call TRBJ2-1, with 8 bases matching TRBD2. CDR1 is MNHEY and CDR2 is SMNVEV in the germline V gene (reference sequence). The CDR3 runs 17 residues. The V gene end was trimmed by 5 bases and the J gene end by 7 bases; junction bases not matched to a gene: 16. CDR3 loop: CASSLLGNGRARNEQFF. The CDR3 bases are TGTGCCAGCAGTCTCCTCGGGAACGGGAGGGCTAGGAATGAGCAGTTCTTC.

There are a few counts of this clone. The chain is built from TRBV18 and TRBJ1-4; possibly TRBD1 for D (5 bases). Germline CDR1 KGHSH, CDR2 LQKENI. The V end was cut by 2 bases, the J end by 6 bases, with 7 bases between. CDR3 length: 13 residues. In DNA, the CDR3 is TGTGCCAGCTCACCAAGGGGTGATGAAAAACTGTTTTTT. It yields the protein CASSPRGDEKLFF.

The V call is TRBV30, the J call TRBJ2-5, with D hard to call. The germline V gene encodes CDR1 GTSNPN and CDR2 SVGIG (reference sequence). The V and J ends lost 5 bases and 5 bases respectively, with 15 bases between them. The CDR3 runs to 13 residues. CDR3 nucleotides: TGTGCCTGGTCCTACAGTTCACTCGAGACCCAGTACTTC. Its protein product is CAWSYSSLETQYF.